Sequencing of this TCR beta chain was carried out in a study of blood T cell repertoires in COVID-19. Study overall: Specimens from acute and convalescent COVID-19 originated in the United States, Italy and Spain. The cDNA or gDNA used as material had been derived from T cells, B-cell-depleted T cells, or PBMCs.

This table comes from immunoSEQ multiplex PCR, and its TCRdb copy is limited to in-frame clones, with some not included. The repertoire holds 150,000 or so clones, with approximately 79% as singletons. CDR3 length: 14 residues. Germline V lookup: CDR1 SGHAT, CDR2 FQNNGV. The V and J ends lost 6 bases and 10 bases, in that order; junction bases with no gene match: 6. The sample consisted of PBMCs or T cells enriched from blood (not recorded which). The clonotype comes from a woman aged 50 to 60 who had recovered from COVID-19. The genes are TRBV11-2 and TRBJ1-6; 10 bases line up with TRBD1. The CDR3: CASRRQGAGSPLHF. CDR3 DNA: TGTGCCAGCAGGCGACAGGGGGCCGGATCACCCCTCCACTTT.